The rows below give T cell receptor beta chains drawn from one sample of a study of blood T cell repertoires in COVID-19. Only in-frame clones appear in the TCRdb table, and some are missing; sequencing was by immunoSEQ multiplex PCR. The table lists around 210,000 clones, 84% of them singletons, with less than 15% in the top ten. Input material: peripheral blood. The receptor set was obtained from a human donor in a cohort sampled during active COVID-19. The CDR3 runs from the conserved cysteine through the conserved F or W. Fields, in order: CDR3 DNA, CDR3 protein, J gene, V gene, D gene, clone size. D genes are given only for firm matches. Some rows have no size entry. The others give once, few or many, or a class for an expanded clone.

cdr3_nt: TGTGCCTGGAGGTCGGACTTCTCGAACTACGAGCAGTACTTC; cdr3_aa: CAWRSDFSNYEQYF; j_call: TRBJ2-7; v_call: TRBV30; d_call: -; clone_size: -
cdr3_nt: TGTGCCAGCAGCCAAAGTGGTACAGGGGGCAATGAAAAACTGTTTTTT; cdr3_aa: CASSQSGTGGNEKLFF; j_call: TRBJ1-4; v_call: TRBV28; d_call: TRBD1; clone_size: -
cdr3_nt: TGTGCCAGCAGCTTAAGACAGAGCTCCTATAATTCACCCCTCCACTTT; cdr3_aa: CASSLRQSSYNSPLHF; j_call: TRBJ1-6; v_call: TRBV11-2; d_call: -; clone_size: many
cdr3_nt: TGTGCCAGCAGGGGGACAGGGAACGACGAGCAGTACTTC; cdr3_aa: CASRGTGNDEQYF; j_call: TRBJ2-7; v_call: TRBV25-1; d_call: TRBD1; clone_size: -
cdr3_nt: TGTGCCAGTAAGACAGGTCGTAGACGCGAGCAGTACTTC; cdr3_aa: CASKTGRRREQYF; j_call: TRBJ2-7; v_call: TRBV28; d_call: -; clone_size: -
cdr3_nt: TGTGCCAGCAGCCCTTTGGGGGAGGGTAGTGAGCAGTTCTTC; cdr3_aa: CASSPLGEGSEQFF; j_call: TRBJ2-1; v_call: TRBV7-2; d_call: TRBD2; clone_size: few
cdr3_nt: TGTGCCAGCAGATACGGGAGCCAGACCGGGGAGCTGTTTTTT; cdr3_aa: CASRYGSQTGELFF; j_call: TRBJ2-2; v_call: TRBV2; d_call: -; clone_size: -
cdr3_nt: TGTGCCAGCAGCCAAGGTTACTCGTATAGCAATCAGCCCCAGCATTTT; cdr3_aa: CASSQGYSYSNQPQHF; j_call: TRBJ1-5; v_call: TRBV3-1/TRBV3-2; d_call: -; clone_size: few
cdr3_nt: TGTGCCAGCAGCCAAGGGAGGGGAGGTGTGGAGACCCAGTACTTC; cdr3_aa: CASSQGRGGVETQYF; j_call: TRBJ2-5; v_call: TRBV7-2; d_call: TRBD2; clone_size: -
cdr3_nt: TGTGCCAGCAGTTTATCTAGCAGGAATGAGCAGTTCTTC; cdr3_aa: CASSLSSRNEQFF; j_call: TRBJ2-1; v_call: TRBV28; d_call: -; clone_size: -
cdr3_nt: TGTGCCAGCACCTCAAGAGGGAGCAGCACAGATACGCAGTATTTT; cdr3_aa: CASTSRGSSTDTQYF; j_call: TRBJ2-3; v_call: TRBV2; d_call: -; clone_size: -
cdr3_nt: TGTGCCAGCAGCCCAAAGGACAGGGAGAGGATAGCGGATACGCAGTATTTT; cdr3_aa: CASSPKDRERIADTQYF; j_call: TRBJ2-3; v_call: TRBV7-7; d_call: TRBD1; clone_size: -
cdr3_nt: TGTGCCAGCAGTTACTCTAGGCAGGGCGGCTCACCCCTCCACTTT; cdr3_aa: CASSYSRQGGSPLHF; j_call: TRBJ1-6; v_call: TRBV6-5; d_call: -; clone_size: -
cdr3_nt: TGTGCCAGCAGTCCGACCCCGACAGGGATGAATGAGCAGTTCTTC; cdr3_aa: CASSPTPTGMNEQFF; j_call: TRBJ2-1; v_call: TRBV27; d_call: TRBD1; clone_size: -
cdr3_nt: TGCAGCGTGCGGCCCGCCGACTACGAGCAGTACTTC; cdr3_aa: CSVRPADYEQYF; j_call: TRBJ2-7; v_call: TRBV29-1; d_call: -; clone_size: -
cdr3_nt: TGTGCCAGCAAGAGGTTGGGTGAGCAGTACTTC; cdr3_aa: CASKRLGEQYF; j_call: TRBJ2-7; v_call: TRBV28; d_call: -; clone_size: -
cdr3_nt: TGTGCCAGCAGGGGGACAGGGCGGATAGATACGCAGTATTTT; cdr3_aa: CASRGTGRIDTQYF; j_call: TRBJ2-3; v_call: TRBV27; d_call: TRBD1; clone_size: -
cdr3_nt: TGTGCCAGCAGCACCAGACTAGCGGGGGCCTACGAGCAGTACTTC; cdr3_aa: CASSTRLAGAYEQYF; j_call: TRBJ2-7; v_call: TRBV3-1/TRBV3-2; d_call: TRBD2; clone_size: once
cdr3_nt: TGTGCCAGCAGTAAATCCGGGACAGGGGTCTCTGGAAACACCATATATTTT; cdr3_aa: CASSKSGTGVSGNTIYF; j_call: TRBJ1-3; v_call: TRBV27; d_call: TRBD1; clone_size: -
cdr3_nt: TGTGCCAGCATTCCCCTCCAGGGGCGTCAGCCCCAGCATTTT; cdr3_aa: CASIPLQGRQPQHF; j_call: TRBJ1-5; v_call: TRBV28; d_call: -; clone_size: -
cdr3_nt: TGTGCCAGCAGCCTTAGCGGGACCTACAATGAGCAGTTCTTC; cdr3_aa: CASSLSGTYNEQFF; j_call: TRBJ2-1; v_call: TRBV28; d_call: TRBD2; clone_size: -
cdr3_nt: TGTGCCACCAGCAACCCGGGGACAGGGGACCAAGAGACCCAGTACTTC; cdr3_aa: CATSNPGTGDQETQYF; j_call: TRBJ2-5; v_call: TRBV24-1; d_call: TRBD1; clone_size: many
cdr3_nt: TGTGCCAGCAGTTTGGGTTATCGGGAGGACCAGCCCCAGCATTTT; cdr3_aa: CASSLGYREDQPQHF; j_call: TRBJ1-5; v_call: TRBV7-2; d_call: -; clone_size: once
cdr3_nt: TGTGCCAGCACCTGGGGCAGGGACCAAGAGACCCAGTACTTC; cdr3_aa: CASTWGRDQETQYF; j_call: TRBJ2-5; v_call: TRBV5-5; d_call: -; clone_size: -
cdr3_nt: TGTGCCAGTAGTATTCGGGGAACTAGCACAGATACGCAGTATTTT; cdr3_aa: CASSIRGTSTDTQYF; j_call: TRBJ2-3; v_call: TRBV19; d_call: -; clone_size: -
cdr3_nt: TGTGCCAGCAGATTGTCGGGACAAGATAACTACGAGCAGTACTTC; cdr3_aa: CASRLSGQDNYEQYF; j_call: TRBJ2-7; v_call: TRBV27; d_call: -; clone_size: few
cdr3_nt: TGTGCCAGCAGCTTTGCCCCAGGGGGCGGCTCCTACGAGCAGTACTTC; cdr3_aa: CASSFAPGGGSYEQYF; j_call: TRBJ2-7; v_call: TRBV7-8; d_call: TRBD1; clone_size: -
cdr3_nt: TGTGCCAGTAGTATAGACTCGGGAGCCCCCTACAATGAGCAGTTCTTC; cdr3_aa: CASSIDSGAPYNEQFF; j_call: TRBJ2-1; v_call: TRBV19; d_call: -; clone_size: -
cdr3_nt: TGTGCCAGCAGTGAAGGAACCGGGACAGGGCGCGATGAGCAGTTCTTC; cdr3_aa: CASSEGTGTGRDEQFF; j_call: TRBJ2-1; v_call: TRBV2; d_call: TRBD1; clone_size: once
cdr3_nt: TGTGCCACCAGCCCTGACAGTAGCAATCAGCCCCAGCATTTT; cdr3_aa: CATSPDSSNQPQHF; j_call: TRBJ1-5; v_call: TRBV15; d_call: -; clone_size: -
cdr3_nt: TGTGCCAACGGAGGGGGGACAGGGGTTTCACCCCTCCACTTT; cdr3_aa: CANGGGTGVSPLHF; j_call: TRBJ1-6; v_call: TRBV6-5; d_call: TRBD1; clone_size: -
cdr3_nt: TGTGCCAGTAGCCGACAGGGAATCGGGGCCAACGTCCTGACTTTC; cdr3_aa: CASSRQGIGANVLTF; j_call: TRBJ2-6; v_call: TRBV19; d_call: TRBD1; clone_size: -
cdr3_nt: TGTGCCAGCAGCTTAAGGGGGCGGGACAGGGTTGGAGATACGCAGTATTTT; cdr3_aa: CASSLRGRDRVGDTQYF; j_call: TRBJ2-3; v_call: TRBV11-2; d_call: TRBD1; clone_size: -
cdr3_nt: TGTGCCAGCAGCTTATTGCAGGGGGCCCTCGGGGAGCTGTTTTTT; cdr3_aa: CASSLLQGALGELFF; j_call: TRBJ2-2; v_call: TRBV7-9; d_call: TRBD1; clone_size: -
cdr3_nt: TGCGCCAGCAGCCAAGATCGGACAGGGGCCTACAATGAGCAGTTCTTC; cdr3_aa: CASSQDRTGAYNEQFF; j_call: TRBJ2-1; v_call: TRBV4-1; d_call: TRBD1; clone_size: -
cdr3_nt: TGCGCCAGCAGCCCTTCGGTCGGAGATACGCAGTATTTT; cdr3_aa: CASSPSVGDTQYF; j_call: TRBJ2-3; v_call: TRBV5-1; d_call: -; clone_size: -
cdr3_nt: TGTGCCAGCAGTCCAACAGGGGGCCCCAATCAGCCCCAGCATTTT; cdr3_aa: CASSPTGGPNQPQHF; j_call: TRBJ1-5; v_call: TRBV28; d_call: TRBD1; clone_size: -
cdr3_nt: TGTGCCAGCAGTCCGAGACAGGTCTCCTACAATGAGCAGTTCTTC; cdr3_aa: CASSPRQVSYNEQFF; j_call: TRBJ2-1; v_call: TRBV6-6; d_call: -; clone_size: -
cdr3_nt: TGTGCCAGCAGTCAAATGGTCGGTGAGCAGTTCTTC; cdr3_aa: CASSQMVGEQFF; j_call: TRBJ2-1; v_call: TRBV27; d_call: -; clone_size: -
cdr3_nt: TGCGCCAGCAGCCAAGCTGCGGGAGTTGGGGATAATGAGCAGTTCTTC; cdr3_aa: CASSQAAGVGDNEQFF; j_call: TRBJ2-1; v_call: TRBV4-1; d_call: TRBD2; clone_size: -
cdr3_nt: TGTGCCAGCATCCCCGGGAGCAGCCCTGGGTCTGGAAACACCATATATTTT; cdr3_aa: CASIPGSSPGSGNTIYF; j_call: TRBJ1-3; v_call: TRBV28; d_call: -; clone_size: -
cdr3_nt: TGTGCCAGCAGTTTCAGTTTTAACACTGAAGCTTTCTTT; cdr3_aa: CASSFSFNTEAFF; j_call: TRBJ1-1; v_call: TRBV28; d_call: -; clone_size: -